This T cell receptor beta chain appears in the sequencing data of a study of radiation and T cells in renal cell carcinoma. Sequencing was performed with immunoSEQ multiplex PCR; in TCRdb, only in-frame clones are kept and a portion is missing. The sample lists 150,000 to 200,000 clones, about 87% seen once, with about 10% in the top ten. Time point described: blood 4 weeks post-SBRT, at nephrectomy. Treatment: 15 Gy SBRT to primary tumor, nephrectomy 4 weeks later. Nephrectomy followed 15 Gy stereotactic body radiation by 4 weeks. This clonotype was obtained from a woman aged 50 to 65 with renal cell carcinoma. Material: blood, obtained from a patient whose treatment included radiotherapy and nephrectomy.

CDR3 DNA sequence: TGTGCCAGCAGTGAACAGATTCGGGACGAGCAGTACTTC. Translating gives CASSEQIRDEQYF. This chain links TRBV25-1 with TRBJ2-7, with D unresolved. Trimming took 2 bases from V and 5 from J, leaving 10 bases between them. Germline V CDR1 and CDR2: MGHDK, SYGVNS. This CDR3 is built from 13 residues.